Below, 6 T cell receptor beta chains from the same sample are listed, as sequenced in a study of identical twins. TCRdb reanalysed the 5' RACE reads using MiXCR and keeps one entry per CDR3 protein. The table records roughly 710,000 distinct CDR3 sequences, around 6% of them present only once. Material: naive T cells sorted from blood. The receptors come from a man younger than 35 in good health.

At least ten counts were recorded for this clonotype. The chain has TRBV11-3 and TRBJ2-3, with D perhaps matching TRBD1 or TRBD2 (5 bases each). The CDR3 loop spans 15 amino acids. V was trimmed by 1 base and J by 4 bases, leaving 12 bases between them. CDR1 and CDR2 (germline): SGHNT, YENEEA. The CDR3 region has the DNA TGTGCCAGCAGCTTAGCGTGGCAGGGACCAGATACGCAGTATTTT. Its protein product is CASSLAWQGPDTQYF.

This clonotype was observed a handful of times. The CDR3: CASSFPDYGYTF. The CDR3 DNA reads TGTGCCAGCAGCTTCCCGGACTATGGCTACACCTTC. V is TRBV5-7 and J is TRBJ1-2; D is unresolved. TRBV5-7 is labeled an ORF, and its function is uncertain. The CDR3 is made up of 12 amino acids. V was cut by 2 bases and J by 3 bases, with 5 bases left in between.

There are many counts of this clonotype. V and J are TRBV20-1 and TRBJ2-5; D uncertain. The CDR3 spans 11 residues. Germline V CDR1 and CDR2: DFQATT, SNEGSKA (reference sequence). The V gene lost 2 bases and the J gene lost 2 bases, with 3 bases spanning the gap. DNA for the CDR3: TGCAGTGCTAGAATTCAAGAGACCCAGTACTTC. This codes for CSARIQETQYF.

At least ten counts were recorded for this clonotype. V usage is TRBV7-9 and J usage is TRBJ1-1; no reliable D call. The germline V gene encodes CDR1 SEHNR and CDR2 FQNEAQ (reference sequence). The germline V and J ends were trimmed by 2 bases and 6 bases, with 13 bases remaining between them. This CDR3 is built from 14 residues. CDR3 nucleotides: TGTGCCAGCAGCTTACCCTCGGATAGACCTGAAGCTTTCTTT. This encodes CASSLPSDRPEAFF.

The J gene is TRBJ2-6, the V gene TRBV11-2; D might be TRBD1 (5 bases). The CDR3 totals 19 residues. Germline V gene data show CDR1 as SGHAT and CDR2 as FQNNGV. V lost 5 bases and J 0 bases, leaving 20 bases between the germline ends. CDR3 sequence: CASSIDSSQVYSGANVLTF. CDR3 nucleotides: TGTGCCAGCAGCATCGACAGTAGCCAAGTCTACTCTGGGGCCAACGTCCTGACTTTC.

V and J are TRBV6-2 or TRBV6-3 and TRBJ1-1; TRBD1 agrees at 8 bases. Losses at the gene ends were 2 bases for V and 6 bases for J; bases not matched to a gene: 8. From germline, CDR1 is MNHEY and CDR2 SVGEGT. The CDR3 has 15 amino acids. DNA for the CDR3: TGTGCCAGCAGTTACCCGACAGGGGCCATGCCTGAAGCTTTCTTT. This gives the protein CASSYPTGAMPEAFF.